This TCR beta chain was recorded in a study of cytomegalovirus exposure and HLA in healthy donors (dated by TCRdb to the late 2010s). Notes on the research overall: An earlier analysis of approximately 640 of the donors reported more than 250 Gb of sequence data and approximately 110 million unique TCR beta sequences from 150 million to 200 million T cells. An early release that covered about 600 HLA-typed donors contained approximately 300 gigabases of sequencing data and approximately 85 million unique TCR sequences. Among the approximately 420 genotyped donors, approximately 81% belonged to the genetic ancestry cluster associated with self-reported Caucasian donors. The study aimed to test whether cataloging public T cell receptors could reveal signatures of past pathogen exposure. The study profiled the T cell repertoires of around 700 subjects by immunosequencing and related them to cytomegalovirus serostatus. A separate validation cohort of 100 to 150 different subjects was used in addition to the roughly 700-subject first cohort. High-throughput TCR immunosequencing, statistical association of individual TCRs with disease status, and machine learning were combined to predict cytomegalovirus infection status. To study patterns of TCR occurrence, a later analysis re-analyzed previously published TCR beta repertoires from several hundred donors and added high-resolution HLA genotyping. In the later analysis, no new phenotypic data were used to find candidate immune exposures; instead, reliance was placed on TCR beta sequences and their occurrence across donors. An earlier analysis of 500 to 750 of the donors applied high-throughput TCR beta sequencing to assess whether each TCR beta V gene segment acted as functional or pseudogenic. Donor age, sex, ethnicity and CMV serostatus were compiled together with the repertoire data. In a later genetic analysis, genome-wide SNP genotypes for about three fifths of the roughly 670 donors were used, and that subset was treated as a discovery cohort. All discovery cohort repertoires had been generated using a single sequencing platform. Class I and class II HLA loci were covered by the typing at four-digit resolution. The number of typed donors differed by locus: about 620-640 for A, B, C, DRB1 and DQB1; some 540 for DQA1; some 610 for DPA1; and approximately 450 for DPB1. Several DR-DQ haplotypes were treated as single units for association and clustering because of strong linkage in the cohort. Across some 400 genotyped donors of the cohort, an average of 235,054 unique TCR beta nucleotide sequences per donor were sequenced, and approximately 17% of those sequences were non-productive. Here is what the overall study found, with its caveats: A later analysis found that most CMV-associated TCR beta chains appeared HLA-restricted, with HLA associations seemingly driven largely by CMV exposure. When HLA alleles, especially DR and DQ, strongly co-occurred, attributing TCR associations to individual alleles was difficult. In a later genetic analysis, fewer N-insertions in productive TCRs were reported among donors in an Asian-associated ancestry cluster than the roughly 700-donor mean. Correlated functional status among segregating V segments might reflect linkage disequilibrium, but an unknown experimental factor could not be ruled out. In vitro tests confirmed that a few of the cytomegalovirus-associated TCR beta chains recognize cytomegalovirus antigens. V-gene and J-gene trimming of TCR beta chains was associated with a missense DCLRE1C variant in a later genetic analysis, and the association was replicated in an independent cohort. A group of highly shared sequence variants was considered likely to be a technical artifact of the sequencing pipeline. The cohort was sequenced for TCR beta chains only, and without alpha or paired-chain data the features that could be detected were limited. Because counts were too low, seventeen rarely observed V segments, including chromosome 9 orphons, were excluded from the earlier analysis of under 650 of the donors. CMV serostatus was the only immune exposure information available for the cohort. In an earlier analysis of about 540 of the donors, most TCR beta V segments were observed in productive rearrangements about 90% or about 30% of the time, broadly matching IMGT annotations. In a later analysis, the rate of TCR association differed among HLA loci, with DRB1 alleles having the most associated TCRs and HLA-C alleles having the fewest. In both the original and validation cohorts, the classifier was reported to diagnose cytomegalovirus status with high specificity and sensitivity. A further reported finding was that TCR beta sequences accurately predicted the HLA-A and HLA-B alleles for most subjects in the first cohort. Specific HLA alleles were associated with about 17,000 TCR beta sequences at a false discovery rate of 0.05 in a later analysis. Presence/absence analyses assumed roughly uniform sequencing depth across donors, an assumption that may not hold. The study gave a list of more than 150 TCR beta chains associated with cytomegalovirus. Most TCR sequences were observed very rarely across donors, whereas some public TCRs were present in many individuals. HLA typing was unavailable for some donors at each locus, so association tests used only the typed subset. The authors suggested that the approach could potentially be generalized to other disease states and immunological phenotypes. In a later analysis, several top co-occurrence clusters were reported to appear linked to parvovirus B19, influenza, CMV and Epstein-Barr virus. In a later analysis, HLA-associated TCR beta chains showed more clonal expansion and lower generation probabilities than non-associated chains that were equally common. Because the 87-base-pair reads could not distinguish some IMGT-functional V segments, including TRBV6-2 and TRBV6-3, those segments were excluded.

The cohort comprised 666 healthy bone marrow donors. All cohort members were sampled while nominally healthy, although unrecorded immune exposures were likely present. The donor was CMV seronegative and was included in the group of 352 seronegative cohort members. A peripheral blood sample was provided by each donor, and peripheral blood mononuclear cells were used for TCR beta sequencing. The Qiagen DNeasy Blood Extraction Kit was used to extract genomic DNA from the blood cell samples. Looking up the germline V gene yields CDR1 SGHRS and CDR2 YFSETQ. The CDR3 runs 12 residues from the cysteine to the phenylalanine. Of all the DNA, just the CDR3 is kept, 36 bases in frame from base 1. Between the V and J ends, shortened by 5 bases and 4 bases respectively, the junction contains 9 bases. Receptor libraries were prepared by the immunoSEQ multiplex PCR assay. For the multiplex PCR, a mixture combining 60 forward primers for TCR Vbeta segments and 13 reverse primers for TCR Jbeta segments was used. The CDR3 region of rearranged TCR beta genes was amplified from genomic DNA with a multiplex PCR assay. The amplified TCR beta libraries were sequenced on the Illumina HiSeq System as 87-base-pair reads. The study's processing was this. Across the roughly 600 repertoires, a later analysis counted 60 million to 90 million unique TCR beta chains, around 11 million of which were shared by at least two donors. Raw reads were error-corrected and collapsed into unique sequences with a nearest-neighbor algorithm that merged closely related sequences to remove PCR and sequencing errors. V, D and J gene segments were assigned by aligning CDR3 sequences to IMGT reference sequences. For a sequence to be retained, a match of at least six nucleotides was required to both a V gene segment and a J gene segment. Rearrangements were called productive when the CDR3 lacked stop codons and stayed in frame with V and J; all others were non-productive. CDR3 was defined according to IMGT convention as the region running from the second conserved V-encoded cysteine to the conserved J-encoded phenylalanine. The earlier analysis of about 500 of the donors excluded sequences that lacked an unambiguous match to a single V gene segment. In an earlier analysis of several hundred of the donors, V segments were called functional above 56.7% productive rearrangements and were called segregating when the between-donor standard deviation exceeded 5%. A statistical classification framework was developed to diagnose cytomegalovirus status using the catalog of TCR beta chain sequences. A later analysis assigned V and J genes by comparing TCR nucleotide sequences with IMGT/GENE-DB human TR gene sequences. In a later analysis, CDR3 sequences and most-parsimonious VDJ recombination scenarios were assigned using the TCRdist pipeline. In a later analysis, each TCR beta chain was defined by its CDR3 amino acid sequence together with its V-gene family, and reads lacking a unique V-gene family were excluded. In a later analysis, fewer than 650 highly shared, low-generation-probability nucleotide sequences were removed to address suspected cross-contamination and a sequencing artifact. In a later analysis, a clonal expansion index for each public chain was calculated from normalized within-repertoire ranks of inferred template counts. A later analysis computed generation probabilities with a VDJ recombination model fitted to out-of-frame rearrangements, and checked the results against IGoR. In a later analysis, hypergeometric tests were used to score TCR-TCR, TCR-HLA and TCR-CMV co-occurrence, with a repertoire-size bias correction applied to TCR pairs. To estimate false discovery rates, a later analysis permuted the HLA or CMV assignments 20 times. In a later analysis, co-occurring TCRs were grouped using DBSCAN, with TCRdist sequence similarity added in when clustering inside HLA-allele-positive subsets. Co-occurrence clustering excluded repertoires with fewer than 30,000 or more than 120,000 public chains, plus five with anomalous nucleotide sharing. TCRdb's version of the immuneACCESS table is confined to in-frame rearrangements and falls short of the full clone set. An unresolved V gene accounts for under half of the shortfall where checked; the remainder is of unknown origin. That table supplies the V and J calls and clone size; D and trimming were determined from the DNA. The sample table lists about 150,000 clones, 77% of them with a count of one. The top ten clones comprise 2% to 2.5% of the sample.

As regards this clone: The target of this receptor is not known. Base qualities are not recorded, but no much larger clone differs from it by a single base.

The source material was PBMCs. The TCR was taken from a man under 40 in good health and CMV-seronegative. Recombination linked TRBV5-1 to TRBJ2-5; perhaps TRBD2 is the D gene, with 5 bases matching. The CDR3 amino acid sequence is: CASRASRETQYF. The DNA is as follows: TGCGCCAGCAGGGCTAGCCGAGAGACCCAGTACTTC.